A single T cell receptor (beta chain) is shown here with its context. This specimen belongs to a study of blood T cell repertoires in COVID-19. Study at large: Acute-phase and convalescent COVID-19 samples originated in the United States, Italy and Spain. Nucleic acid was either cDNA or gDNA, and it came from T cells, B-cell-depleted T cells, or PBMCs.

Looked up from germline, CDR1 is MNHEY and CDR2 is SVGAGI. The junction had 10 bases not matched to a gene; V was cut back by 6 bases and J by 5 bases. CDR3 length equals 15 residues. As originally analysed: Estimation of nucleated cell counts relied on the amplification of reference gene primers. The protocol was immunoSEQ multiplex PCR, while the TCRdb copy is restricted to in-frame clones and leaves out a portion. Clone size and V and J calls were adopted from that table, with D and trimming inferred from the DNA. The table includes 150,000 to 200,000 clones, around 85% detected once. The sequence was collected from an older woman with acute or convalescent COVID-19. Sample: peripheral blood. This chain links TRBV6-5 with TRBJ2-7; 10 nucleotides agree with TRBD1. CDR3 amino acids: CASSPTGQGLDEQYF. The CDR3 bases are TGTGCCAGCAGCCCAACGGGACAGGGGTTGGACGAGCAGTACTTC.